This TCR beta chain was identified during a study of cytomegalovirus exposure and HLA in healthy donors. Generated by immunoSEQ multiplex PCR, the TCRdb table keeps only in-frame clones and is missing some. There are 90,000 or so clones in the sample; about 85% occur only once, and roughly 20% lies in the top ten. There are a few counts of this clone. Deletions cut 5 bases from V and 0 bases from J, with 4 bases between. This CDR3 comprises 12 residues. CDR1 SQVTM and CDR2 ANQGSEA come from the germline V gene. Sequenced material: PBMCs. The chain couples TRBV29-1 to TRBJ2-2; D is uncertain. This TCR came from a man aged 18-30 years in good health and CMV-seropositive. This chain's CDR3 is CSVLPNTGELFF. DNA for the CDR3: TGCAGCGTTCTCCCGAACACCGGGGAGCTGTTTTTT.